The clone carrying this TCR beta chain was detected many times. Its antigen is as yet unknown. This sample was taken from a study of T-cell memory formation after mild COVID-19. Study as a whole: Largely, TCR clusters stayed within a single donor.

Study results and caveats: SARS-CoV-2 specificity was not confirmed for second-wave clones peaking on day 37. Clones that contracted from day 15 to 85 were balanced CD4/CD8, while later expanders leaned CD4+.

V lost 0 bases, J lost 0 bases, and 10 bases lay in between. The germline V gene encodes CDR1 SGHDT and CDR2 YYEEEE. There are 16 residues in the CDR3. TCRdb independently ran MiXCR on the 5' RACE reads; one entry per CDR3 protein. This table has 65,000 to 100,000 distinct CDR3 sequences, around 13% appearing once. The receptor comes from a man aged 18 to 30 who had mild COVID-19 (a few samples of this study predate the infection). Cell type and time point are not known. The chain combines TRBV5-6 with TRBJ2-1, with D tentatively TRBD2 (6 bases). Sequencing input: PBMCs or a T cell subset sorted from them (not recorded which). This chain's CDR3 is CASSLGAGSSYNEQFF. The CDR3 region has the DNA TGTGCCAGCAGCTTGGGTGCGGGAAGCTCCTACAATGAGCAGTTCTTC. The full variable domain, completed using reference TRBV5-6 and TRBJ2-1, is DAGVTQSPTHLIKTRGQQVTLRCSPKSGHDTVSWYQQALGQGPQFIFQYYEEEERQRGNFPDRFSGHQFPNYSSELNVNALLLGDSALYLCASSLGAGSSYNEQFFGPGTRLTVL.